Each of the 27 T cell receptor beta chains below was sequenced from the same sample in a study of identical twins. TCRdb analysed the 5' RACE reads with MiXCR anew, one entry per CDR3 protein. Counted here are a few hundred thousand distinct CDR3 sequences, approximately 18% occurring once; the ten biggest clones make up 10% to 15%. Sequenced input: naive T cells sorted from blood. Receptor source: a man in his forties or fifties in good health.

This chain links TRBV12-3 or TRBV12-4 with TRBJ2-5, with TRBD2 as a possible D gene (5 bases). V was shortened by 5 bases and J by 0 bases, with 10 bases between the two germline ends. The length of the CDR3 is 14 residues. As DNA, the CDR3 is TGTGCCAGCAGTCGGTGGACTGACCAAGAGACCCAGTACTTC. This translates into CASSRWTDQETQYF.

The sample holds many counts of this clonotype. This rearrangement joins TRBV27 to TRBJ2-7, with D perhaps assigned TRBD1 or TRBD2 (7 bases each). Germline V gives CDR1 MNHEY, CDR2 SMNVEV (reference sequence). The CDR3 spans 13 residues. The V and J ends lost 3 bases and 4 bases respectively, with 10 bases between them. The CDR3: CASSFQGGYEQYF. The CDR3 DNA is TGTGCCAGCAGTTTCCAGGGGGGGTACGAGCAGTACTTC.

The CDR3 DNA is TGCGCCAGCAGCCCCCTCGGCTGGACCCAGTACTTC. This translates into CASSPLGWTQYF. The chain recombines TRBV5-1 with TRBJ2-5; D gene unclear. The CDR3 has 12 residues. V lost 4 bases to trimming and J lost 7 bases, with 11 bases between them. The V gene's germline CDR1 is SGHRS and CDR2 YFSETQ.

CDR3 sequence reads: CASRYIGTGMETQYF. DNA of the CDR3: TGTGCCAGCAGGTATATCGGGACAGGGATGGAGACCCAGTACTTC. The chain carries TRBV6-2 or TRBV6-3 and TRBJ2-5; 9 nucleotides agree with TRBD1. V lost 6 bases and J lost 5; bases outside the gene matches: 10. The V gene's germline CDR1 is MNHEY and CDR2 SVGEGT. The CDR3 sequence is 15 residues long.

This clonotype was counted a few times. The chain recombines TRBV7-2 with TRBJ2-1; 9 bases fit TRBD2. The CDR3 covers 14 residues. Germline V gives CDR1 SGHTA, CDR2 FQGNSA. With V trimmed by 5 bases and J by 8 bases, 7 bases remained unmatched. In DNA, the CDR3 is TGTGCCAGCAGCGCGGCGGGGGGGCTGGATGAGCAGTTCTTC. Residues: CASSAAGGLDEQFF.

This chain joins TRBV4-3 and TRBJ1-1; D may be TRBD1 (5 bases). The V and J ends lost 0 bases and 3 bases respectively, with 11 bases between them. This CDR3 comprises 15 residues. Germline V gene data show CDR1 as LGHNA and CDR2 as YSLEER. The CDR3 region has the DNA TGCGCCAGCAGCCAAGATCGAGGGGATTACACTGAAGCTTTCTTT. This sequence encodes CASSQDRGDYTEAFF.

V is TRBV25-1 and J is TRBJ2-2; perhaps D is TRBD1 or TRBD2 (6 bases each). This CDR3 contains 17 residues. The germline V gene encodes CDR1 MGHDK and CDR2 SYGVNS. Trimming shortened V by 4 bases and J by 5 bases, and 20 bases separated the two germline ends. The DNA of the CDR3 is TGTGCCAGCAGTGCAGGGGAGCTGGTTGCGGGAACCGGGGAGCTGTTTTTT. Translation gives CASSAGELVAGTGELFF.

The J gene is TRBJ2-1, the V gene TRBV6-1; the match to TRBD1 covers 8 bases. The CDR3 extends over 15 amino acids. The J segment lost 6 bases and the V segment lost 7 bases, leaving 11 bases of the junction unmatched. The germline V gene encodes CDR1 MNHNS and CDR2 SASEGT. This CDR3 reads CASNIGTGPGNEQFF. In DNA, the CDR3 is TGTGCCAGCAATATCGGGACAGGCCCCGGCAATGAGCAGTTCTTC.

The chain has TRBV29-1 and TRBJ2-5; TRBD2 matches at 11 bases. CDR3 size: 14 residues. Germline lookup yields CDR1 SQVTM and CDR2 ANQGSEA. V gave up 4 bases and J gave up 3 bases; unmatched junction bases: 4. CDR3 amino acids: CSVAELAGEETQYF. The CDR3 bases are TGCAGCGTTGCTGAACTAGCGGGAGAAGAGACCCAGTACTTC.

This clonotype was seen ten or more times. The gene calls are TRBV3-1 and TRBJ2-2; 9 bases match TRBD1. V shed 6 bases and J 4 bases; nucleotides not matched to a gene: 6. CDR3 length: 15 amino acids. CDR1 is LGHDT, CDR2 YNNKEL, per germline (reference sequence). The CDR3 nucleotides are TGTGCCAGCAGATCCCGGACAGGGGTCACCGGGGAGCTGTTTTTT. Residues: CASRSRTGVTGELFF. Full variable domain (remainder filled in from reference TRBV3-1 and TRBJ2-2): DTAVSQTPKYLVTQMGNDKSIKCEQNLGHDTMYWYKQDSKKFLKIMFSYNNKELIINETVPNRFSPKSPDKAHLNLHINSLELGDSAVYFCASRSRTGVTGELFFGEGSRLTVL.

This clonotype was detected only once. The junction does not match germline at one end; this may be a read error. The rearrangement uses TRBV25-1 and TRBJ1-1; D ambiguous. The CDR3 has 13 residues. The germline V gene encodes CDR1 MGHDK and CDR2 SYGVNS. The CDR3 coding sequence is TGTGCCAGCAGTGTTAATACGAACACTAAAGCTTTCTTT. This encodes CASSVNTNTKAFF. Full variable domain (outside the CDR3, taken from reference TRBV25-1 and TRBJ1-1): EADIYQTPRYLVIGTGKKITLECSQTMGHDKMYWYQQDPGMELHLIHYSYGVNSTEKGDLSSESTVSRIRTEHFPLTLESARPSHTSQYLCASSVNTNTKAFFGQGTRLTVV.

This chain links TRBV7-6 with TRBJ1-6; 9 nucleotides align to TRBD1. There are 15 residues in the CDR3. CDR1 and CDR2 from the germline V gene are SGHVS and FNYEAQ. The V and J ends lost 5 bases and 10 bases, in that order; junction bases with no gene match: 9. The CDR3, as DNA: TGTGCCAGCAGCCCAAGGGGACAGGGCTGGTCACCCCTCCACTTT. Amino acid sequence: CASSPRGQGWSPLHF.

The chain has TRBV24-1 and TRBJ2-5; tentative D call: TRBD1 (6 bases). The V end was cut by 5 bases, the J end by 5 bases, with 17 bases between. The CDR3 has 15 residues. Germline CDR1 is KGHDR and CDR2 is SFDVKD. DNA of the CDR3: TGTGCCACCAGTGTGAGGGGGTCCGGGTCGGAGACCCAGTACTTC. Its protein product is CATSVRGSGSETQYF.

This chain links TRBV24-1 with TRBJ2-7, with 8 positions matching TRBD1. The CDR3 consists of 13 residues. Trimming at V came to 3 bases and at J to 5 bases, leaving 2 bases not matched to a gene. The V gene's germline CDR1 is KGHDR and CDR2 SFDVKD. CDR3 protein: CATSDQGADEQYF. The CDR3, as DNA: TGTGCCACCAGTGATCAGGGGGCGGACGAGCAGTACTTC.

This clonotype was found a few times. This rearrangement joins TRBV6-2 or TRBV6-3 to TRBJ2-7; the D is unclear. V shed 7 bases and J shed 3 bases, with 10 bases lying between them. Germline lookup yields CDR1 MNHEY and CDR2 SVGEGT. CDR3 length equals 12 residues. The CDR3 bases are TGTGCCAGCAACACTCCTGACTACGAGCAGTACTTC. This sequence encodes CASNTPDYEQYF.

This clonotype has ten or more counts. The V and J genes are TRBV7-2 and TRBJ2-6; possible D gene TRBD2, 5 bases. The V and J ends lost 5 bases and 6 bases respectively, with 8 bases between them. CDR3 length: 13 residues. Germline V gene lookup returns CDR1 SGHTA and CDR2 FQGNSA. The CDR3 nucleotides are TGTGCCAGCAGCACCGGGGTGGCCAACGTCCTGACTTTC. Encoded protein: CASSTGVANVLTF.

At least ten counts were recorded for this clonotype. The chain employs TRBV7-3 and TRBJ2-1, with 7 bases aligning to TRBD1. Germline loops: CDR1 SGHTA, CDR2 FQGTGA. The CDR3 extends over 13 amino acids. The ends lost 5 bases at V and 6 bases at J; junction bases unmatched: 4. The CDR3 region is CASSPTGLNEQFF. CDR3 bases: TGTGCCAGCAGCCCGACAGGGCTCAATGAGCAGTTCTTC.

The chain couples TRBV7-8 to TRBJ2-5; 7 nucleotides agree with TRBD1. This CDR3 has 16 residues. Germline CDR1 is SGHVS and CDR2 is FQNEAQ. Unmatched junction bases numbered 12, after V lost 3 bases and J lost 5 bases. The CDR3 DNA is TGTGCCAGCAGCTTCCACAGGGGCACGGGCGTGGAGACCCAGTACTTC. It yields the protein CASSFHRGTGVETQYF.

This clonotype was counted a few times. CDR3 nucleotide sequence: TGTGCCAGCAGCTCGTCCCGGGACCGGGATACGCAGTATTTT. Translation: CASSSSRDRDTQYF. The chain links TRBV7-9 to TRBJ2-3; the D gene could be TRBD1 or TRBD2 (5 bases each). The V end lost 4 bases, the J end lost 6 bases, and 14 bases lay between the germline ends. CDR3 length: 14 amino acids. Germline assignment: CDR1 SEHNR and CDR2 FQNEAQ (reference sequence).

This clonotype was counted a few times. The genes are TRBV6-2 or TRBV6-3 and TRBJ1-1; D not certain. The germline V gene has CDR1 MNHEY and CDR2 SVGEGT. The CDR3 runs 14 residues. V lost 6 bases to trimming and J lost 1 base, with 12 bases between them. The CDR3 spells CASRRRAQNTEAFF. In nucleotides, the CDR3 is TGTGCCAGCAGACGCCGGGCCCAGAACACTGAAGCTTTCTTT.

Worth noting for this clonotype: This may be a read error: a much more frequent sequence differs by one nucleotide. The J gene is TRBJ2-3, the V gene TRBV7-9; no clear D. The germline V gene has CDR1 SEHNR and CDR2 FQNEAQ (reference sequence). The CDR3 spans 12 residues. Trimming removed 1 base at V and 5 bases at J, with 4 bases between. CDR3 residues: CASSLDRDTQYF. In nucleotides, the CDR3 is TGTGCCAGCAGCTTAGACAGAGATACGCAGTATTTT.

The chain carries TRBV29-1 and TRBJ2-5; no definite D call. The CDR3 has 11 amino acids. The V gene lost 6 bases and the J gene lost 2 bases, with 7 bases spanning the gap. The V gene's germline CDR1 is SQVTM and CDR2 ANQGSEA. In DNA form, the CDR3 reads TGCAGCGTGGGTCCACAAGAGACCCAGTACTTC. Amino acid sequence: CSVGPQETQYF.

A few counts support this clonotype. This chain links TRBV7-2 with TRBJ2-1, with 9 bases identical to TRBD1. Trimming cost V 4 bases and J 4 bases; bases outside gene matches: 2. In germline, CDR1 is SGHTA, CDR2 FQGNSA. This CDR3 is built from 14 residues. CDR3 loop: CASSSQGAYNEQFF. The CDR3 nucleotides read TGTGCCAGCAGCTCACAGGGGGCTTACAATGAGCAGTTCTTC.

The chain combines TRBV27 with TRBJ2-7, with 7 nucleotides matching TRBD1. Unmatched junction bases numbered 11, after V lost 2 bases and J lost 7 bases. This CDR3 is built from 15 residues. From germline, CDR1 is MNHEY and CDR2 SMNVEV (reference sequence). This CDR3 is CASSLKNGQGEEQYF. CDR3 bases: TGTGCCAGCAGTTTAAAGAACGGGCAGGGGGAGGAGCAGTACTTC.

This clonotype was detected a few times. The chain is built from TRBV20-1 and TRBJ2-7; D gene ambiguous. The CDR3 is made up of 11 amino acids. Trimming left V 3 bases short and J 7 bases short, with 10 bases between. The V gene's germline CDR1 is DFQATT and CDR2 SNEGSKA (reference sequence). The CDR3 sequence: CSASASREQYF. The DNA for the CDR3 is TGCAGTGCTAGCGCCAGTCGAGAGCAGTACTTC.

The chain recombines TRBV28 with TRBJ2-7; 9 bases agree with TRBD1. The ends lost 6 bases at V and 6 bases at J; junction bases unmatched: 9. Germline CDR1 MDHEN, CDR2 SYDVKM. This CDR3 spans 14 amino acids. The CDR3 coding sequence is TGTGCCAGCAGCTCTCCGGGGACAGGGAGCGAGCAGTACTTC. This gives the protein CASSSPGTGSEQYF.

J is TRBJ2-1 and V is TRBV7-8; possibly TRBD2 for D (6 bases). Trimming shortened V by 6 bases and J by 4 bases, and 19 bases separated the two germline ends. CDR3 size: 16 residues. The germline V gene encodes CDR1 SGHVS and CDR2 FQNEAQ. The chain's CDR3 is CASRLSGPGAYNEQFF. CDR3 DNA: TGTGCCAGCAGACTGTCAGGGCCGGGAGCTTACAATGAGCAGTTCTTC.